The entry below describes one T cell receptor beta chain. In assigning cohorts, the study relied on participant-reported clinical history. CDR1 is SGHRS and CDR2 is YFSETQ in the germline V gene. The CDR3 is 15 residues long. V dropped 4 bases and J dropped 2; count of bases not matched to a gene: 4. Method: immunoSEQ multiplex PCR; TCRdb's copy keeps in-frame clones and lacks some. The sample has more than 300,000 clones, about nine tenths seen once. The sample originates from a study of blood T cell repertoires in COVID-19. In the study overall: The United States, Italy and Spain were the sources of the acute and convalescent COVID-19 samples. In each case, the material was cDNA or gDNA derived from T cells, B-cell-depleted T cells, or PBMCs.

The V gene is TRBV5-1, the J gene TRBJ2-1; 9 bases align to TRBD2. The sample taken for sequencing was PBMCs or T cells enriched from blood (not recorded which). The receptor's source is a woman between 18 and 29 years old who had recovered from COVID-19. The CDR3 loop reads CASSLGGGAYNEQFF. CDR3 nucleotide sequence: TGCGCCAGCAGCCTGGGCGGGGGGGCCTACAATGAGCAGTTCTTC.